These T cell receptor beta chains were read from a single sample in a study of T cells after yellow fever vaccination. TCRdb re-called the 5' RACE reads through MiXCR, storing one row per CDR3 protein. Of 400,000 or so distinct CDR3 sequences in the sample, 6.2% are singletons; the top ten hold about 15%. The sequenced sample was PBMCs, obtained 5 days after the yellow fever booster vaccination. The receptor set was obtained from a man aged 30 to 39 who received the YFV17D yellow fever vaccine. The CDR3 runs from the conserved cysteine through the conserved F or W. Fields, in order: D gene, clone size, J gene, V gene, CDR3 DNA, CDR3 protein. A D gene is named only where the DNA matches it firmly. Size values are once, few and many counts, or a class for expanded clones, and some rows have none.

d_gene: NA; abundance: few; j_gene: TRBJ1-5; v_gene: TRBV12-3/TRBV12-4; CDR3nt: TGTGCCAGCAGTTTGGCAGGGGAGGTGAGCAATCAGCCCCAGCATTTT; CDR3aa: CASSLAGEVSNQPQHF
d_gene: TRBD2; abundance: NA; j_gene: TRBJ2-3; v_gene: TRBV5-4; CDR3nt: TGTGCCAGCAGCTGGAAACTAGCGGGCGGTATAGATACGCAGTATTTT; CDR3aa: CASSWKLAGGIDTQYF
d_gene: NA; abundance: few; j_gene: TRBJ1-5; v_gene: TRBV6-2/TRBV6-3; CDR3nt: TGTGCCAGCAGTTACCTCGGACAGTTCAATCAGCCCCAGCATTTT; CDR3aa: CASSYLGQFNQPQHF
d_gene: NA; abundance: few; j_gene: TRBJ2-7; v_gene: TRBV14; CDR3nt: TGTGCCAGCAGCCAAGTAGGGGGGTTCTACGAGCAGTACTTC; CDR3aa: CASSQVGGFYEQYF
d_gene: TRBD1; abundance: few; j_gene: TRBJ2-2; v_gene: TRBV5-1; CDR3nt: TGCGCCAGCAGCCAACTAACAGGGGACACCGGGGAGCTGTTTTTT; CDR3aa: CASSQLTGDTGELFF
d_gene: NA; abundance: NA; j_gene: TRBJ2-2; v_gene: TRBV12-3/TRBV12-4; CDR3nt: TGTGCCAGCAAGGAGGATGGGCTGAACACCGGGGAGCTGTTTTTT; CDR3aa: CASKEDGLNTGELFF
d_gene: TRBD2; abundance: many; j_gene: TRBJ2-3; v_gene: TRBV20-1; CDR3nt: TGCAGTGCTAGAGCCCCCGGGACTAGCGGGAGTTTGACGCAGTATTTT; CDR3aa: CSARAPGTSGSLTQYF
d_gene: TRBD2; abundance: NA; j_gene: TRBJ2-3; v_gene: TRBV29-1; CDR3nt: TGCAGCGCCGACGGACTAGCAGCAGATACGCAGTATTTT; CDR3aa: CSADGLAADTQYF
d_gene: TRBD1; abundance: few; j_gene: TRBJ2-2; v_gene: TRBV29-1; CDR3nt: TGCAGCGTTATAAGGACAGGGAATCCCGGGGAGCTGTTTTTT; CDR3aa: CSVIRTGNPGELFF
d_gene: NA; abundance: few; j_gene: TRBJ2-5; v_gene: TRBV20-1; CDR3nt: TGCAGTGCCGCGTATAGGGGATTAGGGGAGACCCAGTACTTC; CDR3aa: CSAAYRGLGETQYF
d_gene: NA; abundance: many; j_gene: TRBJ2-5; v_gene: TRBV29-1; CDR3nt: TGCAGCTCAACAGGGAGTGGTCAAGAGACCCAGTACTTC; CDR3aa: CSSTGSGQETQYF
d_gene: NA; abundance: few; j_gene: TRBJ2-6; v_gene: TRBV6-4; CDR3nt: TGTGCCAGCAGTGTGTCCCCATCTGGGGCCAACGTCCTGACTTTC; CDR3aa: CASSVSPSGANVLTF
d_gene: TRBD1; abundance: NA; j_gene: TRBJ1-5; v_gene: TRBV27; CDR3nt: TGTGCCAGCAGTCCCGGGACAGGGGTTCAGCCCCAGCATTTT; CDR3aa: CASSPGTGVQPQHF
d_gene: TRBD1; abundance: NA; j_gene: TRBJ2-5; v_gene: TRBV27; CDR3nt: TGTGCCAGCAGTTCGGACAGGGATGAGACCCAGTACTTC; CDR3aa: CASSSDRDETQYF
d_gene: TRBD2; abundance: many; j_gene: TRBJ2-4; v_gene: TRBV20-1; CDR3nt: TGCAGTGCTCCCGGGGCGGGAGGGGTCAAAAACATTCAGTACTTC; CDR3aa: CSAPGAGGVKNIQYF
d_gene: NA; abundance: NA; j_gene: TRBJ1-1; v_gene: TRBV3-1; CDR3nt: TGTGCCAGCAGCCATAACGCTGAAGCTTTCTTT; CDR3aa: CASSHNAEAFF
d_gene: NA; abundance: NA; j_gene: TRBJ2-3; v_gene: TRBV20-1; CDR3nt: TGCAGTGCTAGAGTGGGGGGGCACACAGATACGCAGTATTTT; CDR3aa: CSARVGGHTDTQYF
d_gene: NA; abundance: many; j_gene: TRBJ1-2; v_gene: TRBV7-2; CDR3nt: TGTGCCAGCAGGAAAGACAGTAACTATGGCTACACCTTC; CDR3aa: CASRKDSNYGYTF
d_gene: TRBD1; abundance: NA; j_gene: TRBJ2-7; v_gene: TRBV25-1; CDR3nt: TGTGCCAGCAGTGAATGGGGACAGCAGGTAGAGGAGCAGTACTTC; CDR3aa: CASSEWGQQVEEQYF
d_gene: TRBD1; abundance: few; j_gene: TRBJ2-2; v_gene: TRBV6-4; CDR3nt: TGTGCCAGCACCCCAGGGACAGGGAACACCGGGGAGCTGTTTTTT; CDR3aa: CASTPGTGNTGELFF
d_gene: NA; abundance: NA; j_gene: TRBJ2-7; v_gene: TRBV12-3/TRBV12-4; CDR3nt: TGTGCCAGCAGTTTTGGCGAGCGCTCCTACGAGCAGTACTTC; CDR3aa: CASSFGERSYEQYF
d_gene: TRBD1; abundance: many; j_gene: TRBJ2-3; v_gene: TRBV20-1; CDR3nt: TGCAGTGCTACAGGGGGCGGTGGCACAGATACGCAGTATTTT; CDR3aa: CSATGGGGTDTQYF
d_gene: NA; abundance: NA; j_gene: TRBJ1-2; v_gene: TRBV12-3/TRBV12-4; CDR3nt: TGTGCCAGCAGTTTCAGCTATGGCTACACCTTC; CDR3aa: CASSFSYGYTF
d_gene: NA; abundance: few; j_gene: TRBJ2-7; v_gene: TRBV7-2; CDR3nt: TGTGCCAGCAGCTTAGTAGCAGGAGGGGACTTCTACGAGCAGTACTTC; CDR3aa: CASSLVAGGDFYEQYF
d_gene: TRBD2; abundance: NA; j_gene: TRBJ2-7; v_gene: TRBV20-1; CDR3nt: TGCAGTGCTAGAGGAATGACTAGCGGACACTCCTACGAGCAGTACTTC; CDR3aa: CSARGMTSGHSYEQYF
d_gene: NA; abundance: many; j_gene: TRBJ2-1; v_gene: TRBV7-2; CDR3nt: TGTGCCAGCAGCGTAGAGGGGCCGCAGTTCTTC; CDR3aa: CASSVEGPQFF
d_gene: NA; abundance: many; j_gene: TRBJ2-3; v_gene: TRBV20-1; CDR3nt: TGCAGTGCCCTCGGCATTGAAGATACGCAGTATTTT; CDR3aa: CSALGIEDTQYF
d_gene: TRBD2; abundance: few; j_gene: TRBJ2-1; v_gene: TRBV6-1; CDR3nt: TGTGCCAGCAATAAGAGAATGGGACTAGCGGAAAGTGAGCAGTTCTTC; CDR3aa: CASNKRMGLAESEQFF
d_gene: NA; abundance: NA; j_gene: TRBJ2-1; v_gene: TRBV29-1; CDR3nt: TGCAGCGCCTTACGCGGGACTGATATAAATGAGCAGTTCTTC; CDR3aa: CSALRGTDINEQFF
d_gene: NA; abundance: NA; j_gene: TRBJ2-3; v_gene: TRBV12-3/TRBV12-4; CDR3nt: TGTGCCAGCAGTTTCGGGCAGAGAAGAACAGATACGCAGTATTTT; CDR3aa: CASSFGQRRTDTQYF
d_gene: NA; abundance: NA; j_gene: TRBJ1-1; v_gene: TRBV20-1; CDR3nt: TGCAGTGCTAGAGACCCCCGGGCAGGGTTAACTGAAGCTTTCTTT; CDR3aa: CSARDPRAGLTEAFF
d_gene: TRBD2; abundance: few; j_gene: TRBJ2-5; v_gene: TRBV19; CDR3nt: TGTGCCAGTAGTATGGCCCGGGGGGAGTCCCAGTACTTC; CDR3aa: CASSMARGESQYF
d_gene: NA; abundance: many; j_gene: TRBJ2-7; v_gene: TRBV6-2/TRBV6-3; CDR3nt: TGTGCCAGCAGTTACAGCCGGGATTGGGGCTACGAGCAGTACTTC; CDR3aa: CASSYSRDWGYEQYF
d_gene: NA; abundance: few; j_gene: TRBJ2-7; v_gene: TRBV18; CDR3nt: TGTGCCAGCTCACCAGATAGAACTACCTACGAGCAGTACTTC; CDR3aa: CASSPDRTTYEQYF
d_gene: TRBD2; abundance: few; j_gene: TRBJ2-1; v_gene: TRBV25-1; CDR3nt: TGTGCCAGCCAAGACCCTTTGCGGACTAGCGGGATCAATGAGCAGTTCTTC; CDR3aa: CASQDPLRTSGINEQFF
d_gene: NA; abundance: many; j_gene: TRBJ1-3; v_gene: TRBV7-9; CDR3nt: TGTGCCAGCAGCCCGGGTCAACGAAACACCATATATTTT; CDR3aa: CASSPGQRNTIYF
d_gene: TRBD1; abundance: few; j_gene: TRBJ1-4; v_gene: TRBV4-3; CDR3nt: TGCGCCAGCAGCCAGACAGGGTTTGTTGAAAAACTGTTTTTT; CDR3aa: CASSQTGFVEKLFF
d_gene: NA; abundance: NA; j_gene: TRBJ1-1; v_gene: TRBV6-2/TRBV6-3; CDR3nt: TGTGCCAGCACCGCCCATATGAACACTGAAGCTTTCTTT; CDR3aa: CASTAHMNTEAFF
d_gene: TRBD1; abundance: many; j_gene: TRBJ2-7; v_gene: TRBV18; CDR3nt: TGTGCCAGCTCCCCACAGGGGTTAGGCCTTGGTGACTCCTACGAGCAGTACTTC; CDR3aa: CASSPQGLGLGDSYEQYF
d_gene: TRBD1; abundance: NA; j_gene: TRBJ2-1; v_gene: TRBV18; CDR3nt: TGTGCCAGCTCAGATCAAGGGGGCGAGCAGTTCTTC; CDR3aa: CASSDQGGEQFF